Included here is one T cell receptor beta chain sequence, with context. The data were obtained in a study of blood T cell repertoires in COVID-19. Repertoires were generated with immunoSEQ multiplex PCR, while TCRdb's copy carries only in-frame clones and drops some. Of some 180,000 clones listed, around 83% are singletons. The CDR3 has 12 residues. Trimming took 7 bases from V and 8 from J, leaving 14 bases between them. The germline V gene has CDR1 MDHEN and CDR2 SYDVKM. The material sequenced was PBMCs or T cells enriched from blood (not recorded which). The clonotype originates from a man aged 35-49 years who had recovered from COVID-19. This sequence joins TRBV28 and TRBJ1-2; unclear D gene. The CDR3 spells CASTPGSMGYTF. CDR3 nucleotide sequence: TGTGCCAGCACCCCGGGGTCTATGGGCTACACCTTC.